This entry lists 19 T cell receptor beta chains sequenced from one sample in a study of long-term antiretroviral therapy in people with HIV. An immunoSEQ assay, version v3.0, was performed at survey level. Clones were read by immunoSEQ multiplex PCR, and TCRdb kept only the in-frame ones, dropping some. Of about 20,000 clones listed, 65% to 85% were seen once; the top ten hold 7% to 9%. The sequenced sample was unsorted PBMCs, obtained 1.2 years after starting antiretroviral therapy. The receptors originated from a middle-aged woman with HIV.

The chain is built from TRBV5-1 and TRBJ2-7; 8 bases fit TRBD2. Germline V CDR1 and CDR2: SGHRS, YFSETQ. The CDR3 spans 16 residues. J lost 2 bases, V lost 4 bases, and 11 bases had no gene match. This CDR3 reads CASSVASGLTTYEQYF. Written as DNA, the CDR3 is TGCGCCAGCAGCGTCGCTAGCGGGCTCACAACCTACGAGCAGTACTTC.

This clone was observed a single time. The chain combines TRBV4-1 with TRBJ2-2, with 8 bases lining up with TRBD2. The CDR3 has 15 residues. The trim removed 4 bases at V and 6 bases at J, leaving 7 bases unmatched. Looked up from germline, CDR1 is MGHRA and CDR2 is YSYEKL. The CDR3 protein is CASSPGLALAGELFF. The DNA of the CDR3 is TGCGCCAGCAGCCCCGGACTAGCATTAGCCGGGGAGCTGTTTTTT.

This clone was found a few times. V and J are TRBV4-1 and TRBJ2-1; D gene ambiguous. V was clipped by 0 bases and J by 0 bases, with 6 bases between them. CDR3 length equals 15 residues. The germline CDR1 and CDR2 sequences are MGHRA and YSYEKL. The CDR3: CASSQEVPSYNEQFF. The CDR3 coding sequence is TGCGCCAGCAGCCAAGAAGTTCCCTCCTACAATGAGCAGTTCTTC.

A word on this clone: A read error may produce the germline difference seen at one junction end. The chain links TRBV7-9 to TRBJ2-3, with D hard to call. CDR1 SEHNR and CDR2 FQNEAQ come from the germline V gene (reference sequence). This CDR3 is 12 amino acids long. CDR3 in amino acids: CASSADLYFRDF. The CDR3 coding sequence is TGTGCCAGCAGCGCAGACTTATACTTTAGGGATTTT.

As for this clone: Germline is not matched at one junction end, which may reflect a read error. This chain uses TRBV13 with TRBJ1-2; a possible D gene is TRBD1 (5 bases). The germline V gene encodes CDR1 PRHDT and CDR2 FYEKMQ (reference sequence). The CDR3 length is 12 residues. CDR3 DNA: TGTGCCAGCAGCCTAGGGGAGAGTGGCTACACCTTC. Amino acid sequence: CASSLGESGYTF.

This clone was picked up a small number of times. The rearrangement links TRBV28 to TRBJ2-7; 10 bases line up with TRBD1. CDR1 and CDR2 (germline): MDHEN, SYDVKM. V was pared by 4 bases and J by 4 bases, with 7 bases of the junction left unmatched. The CDR3 totals 15 residues. The CDR3 DNA sequence: TGTGCCAGCAGTTCCCCGGGACAGGGGTGGTACGAGCAGTACTTC. Translating gives CASSSPGQGWYEQYF.

This clone was seen just once. This rearrangement joins TRBV5-6 to TRBJ1-4, with 10 bases fitting TRBD1. V was pared by 5 bases and J by 8 bases, with 12 bases of the junction left unmatched. Germline V gene lookup returns CDR1 SGHDT and CDR2 YYEEEE. The CDR3 contains 16 residues. CDR3 sequence: CASSYGDRGRGEKLFF. The CDR3 coding sequence is TGTGCCAGCAGTTACGGAGACAGGGGGCGAGGGGAAAAACTGTTTTTT.

CDR3 DNA: TGCGCCAGCAGCCAACTTTATAGCGGGGAATTCACAGATACGCAGTATTTT. Amino acids: CASSQLYSGEFTDTQYF. The chain links TRBV4-3 to TRBJ2-3, with 8 nucleotides matching TRBD2. This CDR3 has 17 amino acids. V dropped 2 bases and J dropped 2; count of bases not matched to a gene: 9. The germline V gene encodes CDR1 LGHNA and CDR2 YSLEER.

This clone has just a few counts. V and J are TRBV6-1 and TRBJ2-7; a possible D gene is TRBD2 (5 bases). Trimming took off 6 bases at V and 3 bases at J, with 12 bases between the two ends. The CDR3 spans 13 residues. Germline lookup yields CDR1 MNHNS and CDR2 SASEGT. This CDR3 reads CASSGLAGYEQYF. Here the CDR3 DNA reads TGTGCCAGCAGCGGGCTTGCGGGCTACGAGCAGTACTTC.

In its sample, this clone ranks as large (0.1 to 1%). The V and J genes are TRBV11-2 and TRBJ2-7; D unclear. This CDR3 has 13 amino acids. Between the trimmed V and J ends, which lost 1 base and 4 bases, there was a span of 8 bases. Germline V gene sequence: CDR1 SGHAT, CDR2 FQNNGV. This chain's CDR3 is CASSLALAYEQYF. The CDR3 DNA reads TGTGCCAGCAGCTTAGCCTTGGCTTACGAGCAGTACTTC.

V gene TRBV6-1 combines with J gene TRBJ2-5; D not certain. V was pared by 5 bases and J by 1 base, with 8 bases between. The germline V gene has CDR1 MNHNS and CDR2 SASEGT. The CDR3 has 13 residues. Written as DNA, the CDR3 is TGTGCCAGCAGTACCCGAACCCAAGAGACCCAGTACTTC. Protein sequence: CASSTRTQETQYF.

V usage is TRBV6-4 and J usage is TRBJ2-1; D remains unclear. This CDR3 has 15 residues. Looked up from germline, CDR1 is MRHNA and CDR2 is SNTAGT. Trimming removed 4 bases at V and 0 bases at J, with 10 bases between. For the CDR3, the DNA is TGTGCCAGCAGTGTGGTACGGAGCTCCTACAATGAGCAGTTCTTC. It yields the protein CASSVVRSSYNEQFF.

In regard to this clone: An end of the junction does not agree with germline; a read error may underlie this. The chain uses TRBV5-6 and TRBJ2-3, with D perhaps TRBD2 (5 bases). This CDR3 is 15 amino acids long. Per germline, CDR1 SGHDT and CDR2 YYEEEE. The DNA of the CDR3 is TGTGCCAGCAGTTTGGAGCGGACCGGCACAGATACGCAGTATTTT. Encoded protein: CASSLERTGTDTQYF.

The chain recombines TRBV5-4 with TRBJ1-1; D is ambiguous. Germline loops: CDR1 SGHNT, CDR2 YYREEE (reference sequence). This CDR3 has 13 amino acids. Trimming took 0 bases from V and 1 from J, leaving 4 bases between them. The CDR3, as DNA: TGTGCCAGCAGCTTGGCAGGGAACACTGAAGCTTTCTTT. Encoded protein: CASSLAGNTEAFF.

The genes are TRBV7-2 and TRBJ2-7; no reliable D call. V was clipped by 8 bases and J by 0 bases, with 2 bases between them. The germline V gene encodes CDR1 SGHTA and CDR2 FQGNSA. The CDR3 runs to 10 residues. The CDR3 DNA reads TGTGCCAGCGGCTCCTACGAGCAGTACTTC. Amino acids: CASGSYEQYF.

The V call is TRBV5-3, the J call TRBJ2-3; no reliable D call. TRBV5-3 is labeled an ORF, and its function is uncertain. The CDR3 length is 13 residues. With 2 bases removed from V and 5 bases from J, the gap between germline ends came to 9 bases. CDR3 DNA sequence: TGTGCCAGAAGCTTCCGAGTTCGAGATACGCAGTATTTT. Protein sequence: CARSFRVRDTQYF.

Notes on this clone: The sample carries other DNA sequences with the same CDR3. This rearrangement joins TRBV28 to TRBJ2-1; D gene unclear. Germline assignment: CDR1 MDHEN and CDR2 SYDVKM. V was pared by 2 bases and J by 0 bases, with 5 bases between. This CDR3 comprises 14 residues. The CDR3 loop is CASSLGGSYNEQFF. CDR3 in DNA: TGTGCCAGCAGTTTAGGCGGCTCCTACAATGAGCAGTTCTTC.

The chain carries TRBV5-5 and TRBJ2-7, with 7 bases that match TRBD1. The CDR3 is 14 amino acids. The germline gives CDR1 SGHKS, CDR2 YYEKEE (reference sequence). The ends lost 3 bases at V and 3 bases at J; junction bases unmatched: 6. The CDR3 DNA reads TGTGCCAGCAGCTGGGACAGATTAGGCTACGAGCAGTACTTC. This gives the protein CASSWDRLGYEQYF.

In its sample, this clone was seen a few times. The V gene is TRBV2, the J gene TRBJ1-3; D is ambiguous. The CDR3 length is 13 residues. Germline V gives CDR1 SNHLY, CDR2 FYNNEI. V gave up 7 bases and J gave up 0 bases, with 7 bases separating them. The CDR3 sequence is CASIPSSGNTIYF. CDR3 nucleotides: TGTGCCAGCATCCCGTCCTCTGGAAACACCATATATTTT.